This T cell receptor (beta chain) was profiled in a study of CD8 T cells in ankylosing spondylitis. Study-level results: Matched synovial fluid from ankylosing spondylitis patients was reported to be enriched for disease-linked clones. Among TCR beta sequences, a motif of several highly homologous variants appeared characteristic of ankylosing spondylitis blood.

With V trimmed by 3 bases and J by 4 bases, 8 bases remained unmatched. The CDR3 sequence is 15 residues long. Germline V gene data show CDR1 as LNHDA and CDR2 as SQIVND (reference sequence). This clonotype was counted ten times or more. What it binds is not known. Making the TCR beta libraries involved quantitative 5'-RACE with molecular barcodes. TCRdb re-derived calls from the 5' RACE reads in MiXCR, one entry per CDR3 protein. Among 200,000 to 250,000 distinct CDR3 sequences listed, over 9.5% were seen once. The TCR sequence derives from a male donor with ankylosing spondylitis or in good health (not recorded which). The sequenced sample was blood, either unsorted or a sorted T cell fraction (not recorded which). The V and J genes are TRBV19 and TRBJ1-2, with TRBD1 identical over 7 bases. The CDR3 spells CASSMRRDSSYGYTF. In DNA, the CDR3 is TGTGCCAGTAGTATGAGGCGGGACAGCTCCTATGGCTACACCTTC.